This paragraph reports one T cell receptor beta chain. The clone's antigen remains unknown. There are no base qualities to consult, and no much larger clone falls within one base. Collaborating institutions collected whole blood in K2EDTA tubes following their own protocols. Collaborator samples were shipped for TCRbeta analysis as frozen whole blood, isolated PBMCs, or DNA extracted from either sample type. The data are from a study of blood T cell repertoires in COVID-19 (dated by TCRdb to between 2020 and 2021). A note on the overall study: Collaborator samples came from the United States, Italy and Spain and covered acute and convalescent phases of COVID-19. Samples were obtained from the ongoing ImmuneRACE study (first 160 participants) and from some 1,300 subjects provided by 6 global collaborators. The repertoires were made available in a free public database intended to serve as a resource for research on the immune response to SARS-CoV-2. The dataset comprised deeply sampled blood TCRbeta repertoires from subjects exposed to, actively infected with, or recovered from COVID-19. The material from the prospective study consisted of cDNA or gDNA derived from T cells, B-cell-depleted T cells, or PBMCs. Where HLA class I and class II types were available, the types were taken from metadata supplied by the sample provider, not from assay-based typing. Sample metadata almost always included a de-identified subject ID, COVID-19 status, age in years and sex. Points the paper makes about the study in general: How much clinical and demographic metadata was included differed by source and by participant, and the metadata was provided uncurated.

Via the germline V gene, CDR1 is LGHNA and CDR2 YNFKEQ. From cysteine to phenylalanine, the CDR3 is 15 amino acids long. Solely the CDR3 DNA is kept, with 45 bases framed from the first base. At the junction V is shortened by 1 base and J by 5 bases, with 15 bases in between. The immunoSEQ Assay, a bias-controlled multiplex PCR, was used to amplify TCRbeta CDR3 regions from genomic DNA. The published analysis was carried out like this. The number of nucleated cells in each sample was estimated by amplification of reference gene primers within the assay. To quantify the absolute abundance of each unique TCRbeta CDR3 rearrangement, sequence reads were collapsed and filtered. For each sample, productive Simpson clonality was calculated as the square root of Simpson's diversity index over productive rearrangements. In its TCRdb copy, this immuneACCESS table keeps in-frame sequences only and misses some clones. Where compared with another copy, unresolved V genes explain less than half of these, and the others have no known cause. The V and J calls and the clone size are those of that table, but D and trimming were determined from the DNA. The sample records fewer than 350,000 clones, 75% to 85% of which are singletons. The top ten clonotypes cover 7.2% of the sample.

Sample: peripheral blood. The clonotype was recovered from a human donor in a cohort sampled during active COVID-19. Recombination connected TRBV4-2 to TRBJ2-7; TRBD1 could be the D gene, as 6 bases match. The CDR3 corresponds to CASSQAGTRTDEQYF. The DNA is TGTGCCAGCAGCCAAGCCGGGACACGTACGGACGAGCAGTACTTC.